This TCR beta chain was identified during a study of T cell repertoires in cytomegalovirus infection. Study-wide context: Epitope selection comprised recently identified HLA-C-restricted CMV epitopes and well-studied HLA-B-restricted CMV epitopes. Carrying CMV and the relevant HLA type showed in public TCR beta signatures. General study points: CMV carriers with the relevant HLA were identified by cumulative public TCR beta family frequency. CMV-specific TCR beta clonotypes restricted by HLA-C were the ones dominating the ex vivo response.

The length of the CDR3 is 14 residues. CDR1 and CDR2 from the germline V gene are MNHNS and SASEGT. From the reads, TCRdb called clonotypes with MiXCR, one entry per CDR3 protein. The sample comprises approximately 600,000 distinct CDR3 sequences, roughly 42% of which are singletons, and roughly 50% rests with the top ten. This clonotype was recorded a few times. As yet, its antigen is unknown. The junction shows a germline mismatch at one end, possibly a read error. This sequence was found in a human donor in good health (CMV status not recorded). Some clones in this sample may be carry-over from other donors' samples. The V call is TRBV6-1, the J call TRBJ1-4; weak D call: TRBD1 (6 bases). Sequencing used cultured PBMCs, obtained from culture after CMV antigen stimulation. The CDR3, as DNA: TGTGCCAGCCAAAAAACCTATTCCGGGACATCTCCATATTTT. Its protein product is CASQKTYSGTSPYF.